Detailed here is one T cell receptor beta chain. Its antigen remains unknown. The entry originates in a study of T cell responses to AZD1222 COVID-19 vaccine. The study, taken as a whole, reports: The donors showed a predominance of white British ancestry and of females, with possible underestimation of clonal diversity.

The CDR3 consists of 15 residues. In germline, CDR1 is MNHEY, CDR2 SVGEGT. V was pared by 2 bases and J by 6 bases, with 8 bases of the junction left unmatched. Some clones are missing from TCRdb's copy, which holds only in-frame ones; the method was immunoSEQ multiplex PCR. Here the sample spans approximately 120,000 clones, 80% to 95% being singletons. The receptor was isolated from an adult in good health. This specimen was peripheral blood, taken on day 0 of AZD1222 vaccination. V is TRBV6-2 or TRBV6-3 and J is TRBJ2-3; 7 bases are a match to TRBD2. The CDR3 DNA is TGTGCCAGCAGTTACGGGGGGGGGATCATGGATACGCAGTATTTT. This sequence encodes CASSYGGGIMDTQYF.